One and the same sample provided the 26 T cell receptor beta chains below, sequenced in a study of human T cells and chemical hapten exposure. As for time point: patch test 1, 2 weeks after DPC sensitization. Described treatment: therapeutic diphenylcyclopropenone sensitization with weekly scalp DPC. TCRdb ran MiXCR on the RACE reads and lists one entry per CDR3 protein. This sample yields 95,000 to 100,000 distinct CDR3 sequences, of which around 12% are seen a single time; approximately 2.1% belongs to the top ten. The sample here was whole blood, taken in connection with sensitization to the hapten diphenylcyclopropenone (DPC). The source of these receptors is a woman aged 35 to 49 with alopecia areata. Some clones in this sample may be carry-over from other donors' samples.

This clonotype was detected ten times or more. The rearrangement links TRBV3-1 to TRBJ1-2; tentatively, D is TRBD1 (5 bases). This CDR3 has 13 residues. Germline V gene sequence: CDR1 LGHDT, CDR2 YNNKEL (reference sequence). V dropped 0 bases and J dropped 8 bases, with 10 bases sitting between them. CDR3: CASSQDRTGGYTF. CDR3 in DNA: TGTGCCAGCAGCCAAGATCGTACAGGCGGCTACACCTTC.

The V call is TRBV5-5, the J call TRBJ2-7; the D is unclear. V was cut by 2 bases and J by 0 bases, with 12 bases left in between. The CDR3 has 15 residues. CDR1 and CDR2 (germline): SGHKS, YYEKEE (reference sequence). CDR3 sequence reads: CASSLGPTDSYEQYF. The CDR3 DNA reads as TGTGCCAGCAGCTTAGGGCCCACTGACTCCTACGAGCAGTACTTC.

V is TRBV7-9 and J is TRBJ2-7; 8 bases align to TRBD2. Germline V gene sequence: CDR1 SEHNR, CDR2 FQNEAQ (reference sequence). V trimming: 1 base; J trimming: 0 bases; junction bases outside the gene matches: 8. The CDR3 loop spans 17 amino acids. CDR3 sequence reads: CASSLGVDGLASYEQYF. The CDR3 DNA sequence: TGTGCCAGCAGCTTAGGCGTCGACGGACTAGCCTCCTACGAGCAGTACTTC.

The table lists this clonotype with many counts. J is TRBJ2-3 and V is TRBV11-2, with TRBD2 matching over 11 bases. This CDR3 is built from 18 residues. With 5 bases clipped from V and 4 bases from J, the junction kept 14 bases outside the gene matches. From germline, CDR1 is SGHAT and CDR2 FQNNGV. CDR3 nucleotide sequence: TGTGCCAGCAGCCATTATCAGACTAGCGGGATGGGGGCAGATACGCAGTATTTT. Amino acids: CASSHYQTSGMGADTQYF.

The chain uses TRBV9 and TRBJ2-1; TRBD2 aligns across 10 bases. With 4 bases clipped from V and 3 bases from J, the junction kept 4 bases outside the gene matches. The CDR3 totals 15 residues. Germline CDR1 is SGDLS and CDR2 is YYNGEE. The CDR3 reads CASSRTSGNYNEQFF. The CDR3 region has the DNA TGTGCCAGCAGCCGGACTAGCGGAAACTACAATGAGCAGTTCTTC.

The table lists this clonotype with a few counts. This sequence joins TRBV2 and TRBJ1-6; TRBD1 might be the D (6 bases). Trimming left V 1 base short and J 2 bases short, with 12 bases between. Germline loops: CDR1 SNHLY, CDR2 FYNNEI. The CDR3 has 17 residues. As DNA, the CDR3 is TGTGCCAGCAGTGAAGAGGGGGGGAGCGCCTATAATTCACCCCTCCACTTT. Protein: CASSEEGGSAYNSPLHF.

This clonotype was observed many times. The chain employs TRBV20-1 and TRBJ2-7; 7 nucleotides line up with TRBD2. The junction had 4 bases not matched to a gene; V was cut back by 0 bases and J by 2 bases. From germline, CDR1 is DFQATT and CDR2 SNEGSKA (reference sequence). This CDR3 spans 14 amino acids. The CDR3 loop reads CSARDLGGAYEQYF. The CDR3 nucleotides are TGCAGTGCTAGAGATTTGGGGGGGGCCTACGAGCAGTACTTC.

There are a few counts of this clonotype. The gene calls are TRBV20-1 and TRBJ1-2; D is undetermined. Germline V CDR1 and CDR2: DFQATT, SNEGSKA (reference sequence). The CDR3 loop spans 10 amino acids. V shed 5 bases and J shed 1 base, with 2 bases lying between them. The DNA of the CDR3 is TGCAGTGCTCATAACTATGGCTACACCTTC. Its translation is CSAHNYGYTF.

This clonotype has at least ten counts. This rearrangement joins TRBV6-2 or TRBV6-3 to TRBJ2-4; 12 bases align to TRBD2. Per the germline V gene, CDR1 is MNHEY and CDR2 is SVGEGT. This CDR3 is built from 19 residues. J gave up 2 bases and V 2 bases, and 10 bases lay outside the gene matches. For the CDR3, the DNA is TGTGCCAGCAGTTACCCACTAGCGGGAGGAGGTCTAACCAAAAACATTCAGTACTTC. This gives the protein CASSYPLAGGGLTKNIQYF.

The genes are TRBV14 and TRBJ1-2; D gene uncertain. CDR3 length equals 13 residues. CDR1 and CDR2 (germline): SGHDN, FVKESK. V lost 4 bases and J 7 bases, leaving 13 bases between the germline ends. The CDR3: CASSPPGLGGYTF. The CDR3 coding sequence is TGTGCCAGCAGCCCCCCCGGGTTGGGTGGCTACACCTTC.

This clonotype showed up just a few times. The chain has TRBV18 and TRBJ1-2, with 9 bases aligning to TRBD1. Trimming at V came to 1 base and at J to 4 bases, leaving 7 bases not matched to a gene. Per the germline V gene, CDR1 is KGHSH and CDR2 is LQKENI. The CDR3 has 16 amino acids. The CDR3 loop is CASSPRPGQGSYGYTF. The CDR3 DNA reads TGTGCCAGCTCACCACGGCCGGGACAGGGTAGCTATGGCTACACCTTC.

This clonotype has only a few counts. This chain uses TRBV7-9 with TRBJ2-3; D is ambiguous. The CDR3 length is 13 residues. V gave up 1 base and J gave up 6 bases, with 8 bases separating them. The germline V gene has CDR1 SEHNR and CDR2 FQNEAQ (reference sequence). The CDR3 region has the DNA TGTGCCAGCAGCTTAGGGCTTGGTGATACGCAGTATTTT. It encodes CASSLGLGDTQYF.

In its sample, this clonotype was seen many times. This chain connects TRBV28 to TRBJ2-1, with 8 bases lining up with TRBD2. Germline CDR1 and CDR2: MDHEN and SYDVKM. Trimming removed 6 bases from V and 0 bases from J; junction bases left unmatched: 4. This CDR3 spans 15 amino acids. The CDR3 spells CASRASGGSYNEQFF. The DNA for the CDR3 is TGTGCCAGCAGAGCGAGCGGGGGCTCCTACAATGAGCAGTTCTTC.

This clonotype has ten or more counts. The rearrangement joins TRBV29-1 to TRBJ2-2; D perhaps matches TRBD2 (5 bases). The CDR3 totals 14 residues. V was shortened by 7 bases and J by 4 bases, with 16 bases between the two germline ends. CDR1 and CDR2 (germline): SQVTM, ANQGSEA. DNA of the CDR3: TGCAGCGCTAGACGGCTAGAGGGCACCGGGGAGCTGTTTTTT. Its translation is CSARRLEGTGELFF.

This clonotype has more than one count but fewer than ten. The chain combines TRBV2 with TRBJ2-5; a weak D match, TRBD2 (6 bases). Germline loops: CDR1 SNHLY, CDR2 FYNNEI. The CDR3 is 14 residues long. V was cut by 4 bases and J by 1 base, with 10 bases left in between. CDR3 coding DNA: TGTGCCAGCAGTGCGGGAGCCCTCCAAGAGACCCAGTACTTC. Its translation is CASSAGALQETQYF. The full variable domain, with the rest looked up from reference TRBV2 and TRBJ2-5, is EPEVTQTPSHQVTQMGQEVILRCVPISNHLYFYWYRQILGQKVEFLVSFYNNEISEKSEIFDDQFSVERPDGSNFTLKIRSTKLEDSAMYFCASSAGALQETQYFGPGTRLLVL.

This clonotype was observed many times. The chain employs TRBV7-2 and TRBJ2-1; D uncertain. V lost 5 bases to trimming and J lost 3 bases, with 8 bases between them. CDR3 size: 13 residues. Germline CDR1 reads SGHTA; CDR2 reads FQGNSA. This CDR3 reads CASSGVDYNEQFF. CDR3 coding DNA: TGTGCCAGCAGCGGGGTCGACTACAATGAGCAGTTCTTC.

V usage is TRBV18 and J usage is TRBJ2-1; 8 bases fit TRBD2. The CDR3 has 18 residues. Trimming cost V 3 bases and J 5 bases; bases outside gene matches: 15. In germline, CDR1 is KGHSH, CDR2 LQKENI. Here the CDR3 reads CASSPPRGPSGYNNEQFF. CDR3 DNA sequence: TGTGCCAGCTCACCCCCGCGGGGGCCTAGCGGGTACAACAATGAGCAGTTCTTC.

This clonotype came up a few times. The chain employs TRBV20-1 and TRBJ2-1; 14 bases fit TRBD2. The junction had 3 bases not matched to a gene; V was cut back by 3 bases and J by 5 bases. The CDR3 runs to 15 residues. Germline lookup yields CDR1 DFQATT and CDR2 SNEGSKA (reference sequence). The CDR3 DNA reads TGCAGTGCTAGGGGACTAGCGGGAGCCCACAATGAGCAGTTCTTC. Encoded protein: CSARGLAGAHNEQFF.

The chain employs TRBV6-2 or TRBV6-3 and TRBJ1-5; D remains ambiguous. With 2 bases removed from V and 0 bases from J, the gap between germline ends came to 8 bases. Germline V CDR1 and CDR2: MNHEY, SVGEGT. The CDR3 sequence is 15 residues long. As DNA, the CDR3 is TGTGCCAGCAGTTACCGGCAGCTTAGCAATCAGCCCCAGCATTTT. Translation: CASSYRQLSNQPQHF.

The rearrangement links TRBV23-1 to TRBJ2-1; 8 nucleotides align to TRBD1. TRBV23-1 is an ORF for which the function is uncertain. CDR3 length equals 14 residues. Losses at the gene ends were 2 bases for V and 8 bases for J; bases not matched to a gene: 5. The CDR3 reads CASSQMDRVHEQFF. In DNA form, the CDR3 reads TGCGCCAGCAGTCAAATGGACAGGGTCCATGAGCAGTTCTTC.

The V call is TRBV6-1, the J call TRBJ2-6; D call uncertain. Trimming pared 4 bases from V and 0 bases from J, leaving 4 bases between. CDR3 length: 14 amino acids. Germline V gene sequence: CDR1 MNHNS, CDR2 SASEGT. This chain's CDR3 is CASSGLSGANVLTF. The CDR3 DNA is TGTGCCAGCAGTGGGCTCTCTGGGGCCAACGTCCTGACTTTC.

The table lists this clonotype with a few counts. The chain links TRBV7-2 to TRBJ2-4; no firm D call. V lost 0 bases to trimming and J lost 10 bases, with 7 bases between them. CDR1 is SGHTA, CDR2 FQGNSA, per germline. The CDR3 totals 12 residues. The CDR3 nucleotides read TGTGCCAGCAGCTTAGCCAGTGGGATTCAGTACTTC. Residues: CASSLASGIQYF.

The chain is built from TRBV20-1 and TRBJ2-1, with 10 bases aligning to TRBD1. Germline loops: CDR1 DFQATT, CDR2 SNEGSKA (reference sequence). V lost 4 bases to trimming and J lost 12 bases; unmatched junction nucleotides: 9. The CDR3 is 13 amino acids. The CDR3 protein is CSATRDRGLRQFF. As DNA, the CDR3 is TGCAGTGCTACCCGGGACAGGGGACTTAGGCAGTTCTTC.

This clonotype was counted between two and nine times. The chain employs TRBV20-1 and TRBJ2-2, with D perhaps matching TRBD1 or TRBD2 (5 bases each). Germline loops: CDR1 DFQATT, CDR2 SNEGSKA (reference sequence). The CDR3 is 14 amino acids. V was pared by 5 bases and J by 6 bases, with 16 bases between. CDR3: CSAFGGLEAGELFF. The DNA for the CDR3 is TGCAGTGCTTTTGGGGGATTGGAAGCCGGGGAGCTGTTTTTT.

This clonotype showed up many times. The rearrangement uses TRBV6-2 or TRBV6-3 and TRBJ1-2, with 8 bases aligning to TRBD1. From germline, CDR1 is MNHEY and CDR2 SVGEGT. The junction had 17 bases not matched to a gene; V was cut back by 2 bases and J by 0 bases. The length of the CDR3 is 20 residues. CDR3 sequence reads: CASSYRGRLTGDGPNYGYTF. CDR3 coding DNA: TGTGCCAGCAGTTACAGAGGTCGGTTGACAGGGGATGGGCCTAACTATGGCTACACCTTC.

The sample holds many counts of this clonotype. The gene calls are TRBV20-1 and TRBJ2-1; 12 bases line up with TRBD2. This CDR3 contains 17 residues. Germline-derived CDR1 and CDR2 are DFQATT and SNEGSKA (reference sequence). With 0 bases clipped from V and 4 bases from J, the junction kept 7 bases outside the gene matches. The CDR3 here is CSAREASGRALYNEQFF. For the CDR3, the DNA is TGCAGTGCTAGAGAGGCTAGCGGGAGGGCCTTATACAATGAGCAGTTCTTC.